The clone carrying this T cell receptor beta chain was counted at least ten times. Its antigen is still unknown. A distinct unique molecular identifier was carried by each TCR cDNA molecule. TCRdb reprocessed the 5' RACE reads with MiXCR, giving one entry per CDR3 protein. The sample has under 100,000 distinct CDR3 sequences, under 9% seen once; the top ten hold less than 8.5%. The germline V gene encodes CDR1 LNHDA and CDR2 SQIVND (reference sequence). The CDR3 has 15 amino acids. V gave up 10 bases and J gave up 2 bases, with 18 bases separating them. This sample is drawn from a study of spatial heterogeneity in lung cancer. Overall study context: Raw reads contained each unique TCR and UMI combination more than ten times on average.

Time point given: sample taken at primary tumor resection. No cell sorting; template was whole RNA from tumor, lung tissue or PBMC. The donors, 70 to 80 patients with untreated early-stage non-small cell lung cancer, provided the samples. Study observations and caveats: Blood contained ubiquitous expanded tumor TCRs more at resection than at follow-up.

The clonotype was recovered from a male donor with early-stage non-small cell lung cancer. The material sequenced was PBMCs, taken at surgery. The chain links TRBV19 to TRBJ2-4; no clear D. The CDR3 region has the DNA TGTGCCACTACCCTGACTCATGGGACCAAAAACATTCAGTACTTC. It translates to CATTLTHGTKNIQYF.